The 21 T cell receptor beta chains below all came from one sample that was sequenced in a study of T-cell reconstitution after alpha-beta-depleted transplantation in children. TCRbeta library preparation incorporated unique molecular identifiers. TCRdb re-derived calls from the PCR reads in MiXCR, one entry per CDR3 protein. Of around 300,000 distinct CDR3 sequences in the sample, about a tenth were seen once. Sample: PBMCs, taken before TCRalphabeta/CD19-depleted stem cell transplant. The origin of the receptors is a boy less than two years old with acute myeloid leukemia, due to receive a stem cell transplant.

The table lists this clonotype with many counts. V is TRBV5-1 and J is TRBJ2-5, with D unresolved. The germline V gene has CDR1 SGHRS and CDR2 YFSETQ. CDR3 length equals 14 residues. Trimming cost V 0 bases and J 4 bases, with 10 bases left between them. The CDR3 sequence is CASSLVSATETQYF. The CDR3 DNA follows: TGCGCCAGCAGCTTGGTATCAGCGACAGAGACCCAGTACTTC.

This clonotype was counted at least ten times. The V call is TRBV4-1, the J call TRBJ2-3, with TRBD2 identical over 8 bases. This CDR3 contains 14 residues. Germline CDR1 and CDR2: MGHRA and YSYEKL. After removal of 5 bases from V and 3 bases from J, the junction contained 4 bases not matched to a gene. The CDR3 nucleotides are TGCGCCAGCAGCTCGGGGGGGCTGACAGATACGCAGTATTTT. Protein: CASSSGGLTDTQYF.

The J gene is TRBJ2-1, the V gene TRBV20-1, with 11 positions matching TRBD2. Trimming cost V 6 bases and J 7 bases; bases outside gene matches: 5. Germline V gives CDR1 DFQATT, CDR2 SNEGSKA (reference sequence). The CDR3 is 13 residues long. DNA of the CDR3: TGCAGTGCGGAACTAGCGGGGGCGAATGAGCAGTTCTTC. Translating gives CSAELAGANEQFF.

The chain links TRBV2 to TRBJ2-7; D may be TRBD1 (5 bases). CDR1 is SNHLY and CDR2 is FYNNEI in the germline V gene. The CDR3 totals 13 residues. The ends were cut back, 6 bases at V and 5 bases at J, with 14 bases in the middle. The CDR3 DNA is TGTGCCAGCAGGAACAGGCGGAGTGACGAGCAGTACTTC. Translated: CASRNRRSDEQYF.

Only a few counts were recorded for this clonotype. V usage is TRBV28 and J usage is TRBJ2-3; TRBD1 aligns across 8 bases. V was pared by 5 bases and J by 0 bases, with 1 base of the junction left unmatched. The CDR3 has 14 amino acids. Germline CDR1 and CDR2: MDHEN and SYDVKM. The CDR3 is CASSGDRSTDTQYF. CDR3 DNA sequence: TGTGCCAGCAGTGGGGACAGGAGCACAGATACGCAGTATTTT.

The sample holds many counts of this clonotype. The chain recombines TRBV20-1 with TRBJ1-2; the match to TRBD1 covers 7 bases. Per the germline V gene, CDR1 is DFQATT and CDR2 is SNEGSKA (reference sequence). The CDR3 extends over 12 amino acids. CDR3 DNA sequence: TGCAGGCCTAGCAGGGGGAACTATGGCTACACCTTC. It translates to CRPSRGNYGYTF.

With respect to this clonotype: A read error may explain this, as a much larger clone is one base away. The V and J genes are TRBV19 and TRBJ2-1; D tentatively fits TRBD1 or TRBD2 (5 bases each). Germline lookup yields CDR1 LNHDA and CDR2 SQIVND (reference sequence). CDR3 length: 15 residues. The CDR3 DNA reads TGTGCCAGTAGTATACTGAGGGACGCCTACAATGCGCAGTTCTTC. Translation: CASSILRDAYNAQFF.

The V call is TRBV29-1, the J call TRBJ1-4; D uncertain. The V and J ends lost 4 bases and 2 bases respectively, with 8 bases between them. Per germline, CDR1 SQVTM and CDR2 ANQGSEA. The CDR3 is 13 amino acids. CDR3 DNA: TGCAGCGTTGGGTTCAGGACTAATGAAAAACTGTTTTTT. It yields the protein CSVGFRTNEKLFF.

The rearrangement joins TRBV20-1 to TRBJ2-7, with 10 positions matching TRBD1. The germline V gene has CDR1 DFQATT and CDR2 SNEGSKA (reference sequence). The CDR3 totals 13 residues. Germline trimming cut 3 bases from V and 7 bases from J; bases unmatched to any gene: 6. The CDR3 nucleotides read TGCAGTGCTAGCTCGGACAGGGGGGGGGAGCAGTACTTC. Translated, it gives CSASSDRGGEQYF.

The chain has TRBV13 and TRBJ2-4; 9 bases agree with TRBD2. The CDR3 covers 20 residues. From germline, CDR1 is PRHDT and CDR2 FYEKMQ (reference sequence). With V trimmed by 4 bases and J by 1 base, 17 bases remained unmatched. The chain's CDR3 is CASSSPVTQAGGEAKNIQYF. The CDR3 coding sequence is TGTGCCAGCAGCTCCCCCGTCACACAAGCGGGAGGTGAGGCCAAAAACATTCAGTACTTC. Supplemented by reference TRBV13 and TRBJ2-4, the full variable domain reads AAGVIQSPRHLIKEKRETATLKCYPIPRHDTVYWYQQGPGQDPQFLISFYEKMQSDKGSIPDRFSAQQFSDYHSELNMSSLELGDSALYFCASSSPVTQAGGEAKNIQYFGAGTRLSVL.

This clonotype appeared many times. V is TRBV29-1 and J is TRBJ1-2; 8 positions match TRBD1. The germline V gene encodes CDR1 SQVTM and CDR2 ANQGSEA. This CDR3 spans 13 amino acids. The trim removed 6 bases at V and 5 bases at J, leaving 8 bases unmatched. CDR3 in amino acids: CSVRGQGEYGYTF. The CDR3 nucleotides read TGCAGCGTCCGCGGACAGGGCGAGTATGGCTACACCTTC.

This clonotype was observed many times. Written as DNA, the CDR3 is TGTGCCAGCAGCTTAGGAGGTACCGCTAGGACCGGGGAGCTGTTTTTT. Translation gives CASSLGGTARTGELFF. V usage is TRBV7-2 and J usage is TRBJ2-2; D unresolved. CDR1 and CDR2 from the germline V gene are SGHTA and FQGNSA. The CDR3 covers 16 residues. The germline V and J ends were trimmed by 1 base and 5 bases, with 14 bases remaining between them.

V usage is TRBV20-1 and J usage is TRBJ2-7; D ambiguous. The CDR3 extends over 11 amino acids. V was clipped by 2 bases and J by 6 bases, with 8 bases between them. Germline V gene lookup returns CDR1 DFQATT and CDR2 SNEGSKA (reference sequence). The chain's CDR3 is CSARLVGEQYF. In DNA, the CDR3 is TGCAGTGCTAGACTGGTGGGCGAGCAGTACTTC.

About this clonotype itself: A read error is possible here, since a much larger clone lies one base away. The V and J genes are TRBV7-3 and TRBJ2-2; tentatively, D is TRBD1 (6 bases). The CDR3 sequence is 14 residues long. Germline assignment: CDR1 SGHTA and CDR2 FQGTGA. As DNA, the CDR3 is TGTGTCAGCAGCCCGACAGGAAACACCGGGGAGCTGTTTTTT. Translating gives CVSSPTGNTGELFF.

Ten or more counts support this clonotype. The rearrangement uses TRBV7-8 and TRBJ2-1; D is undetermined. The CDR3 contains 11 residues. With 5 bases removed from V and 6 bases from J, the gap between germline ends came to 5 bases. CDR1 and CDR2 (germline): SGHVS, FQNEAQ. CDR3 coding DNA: TGTGCCAGCAGCCGAGGCAATGAGCAGTTCTTC. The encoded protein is CASSRGNEQFF. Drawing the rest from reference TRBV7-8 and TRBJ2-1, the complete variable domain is GAGVSQSPRYKVAKRGQDVALRCDPISGHVSLFWYQQALGQGPEFLTYFQNEAQLDKSGLPSDRFFAERPEGSVSTLKIQRTQQEDSAVYLCASSRGNEQFFGPGTRLTVL.

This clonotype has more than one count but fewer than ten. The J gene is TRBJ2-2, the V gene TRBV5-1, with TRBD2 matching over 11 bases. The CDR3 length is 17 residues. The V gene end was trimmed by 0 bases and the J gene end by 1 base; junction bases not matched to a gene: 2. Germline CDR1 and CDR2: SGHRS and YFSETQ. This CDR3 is CASSLAGLAGNTGELFF. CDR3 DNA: TGCGCCAGCAGCTTGGCTGGACTAGCGGGGAACACCGGGGAGCTGTTTTTT.

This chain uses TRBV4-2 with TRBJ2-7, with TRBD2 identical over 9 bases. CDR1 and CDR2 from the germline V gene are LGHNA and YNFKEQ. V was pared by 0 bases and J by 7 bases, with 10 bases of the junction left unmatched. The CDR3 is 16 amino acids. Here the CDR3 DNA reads TGTGCCAGCAGCCAAGATGAACAGCGGGGGGCTAGGGAGCAGTACTTC. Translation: CASSQDEQRGAREQYF.

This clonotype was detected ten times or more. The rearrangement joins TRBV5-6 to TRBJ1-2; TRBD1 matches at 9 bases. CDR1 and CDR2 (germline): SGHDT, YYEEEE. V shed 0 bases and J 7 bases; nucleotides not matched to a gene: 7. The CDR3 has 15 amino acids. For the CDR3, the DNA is TGTGCCAGCAGCTTGGATTACAGGGGGCGCGGTGGCTACACCTTC. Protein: CASSLDYRGRGGYTF. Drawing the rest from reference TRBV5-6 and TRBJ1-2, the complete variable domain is DAGVTQSPTHLIKTRGQQVTLRCSPKSGHDTVSWYQQALGQGPQFIFQYYEEEERQRGNFPDRFSGHQFPNYSSELNVNALLLGDSALYLCASSLDYRGRGGYTFGSGTRLTVV.

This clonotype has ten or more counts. In nucleotides, the CDR3 is TGCAGTGCTAGACACACTCACCGACAGGGGTCTAATTCACCCCTCCACTTT. Translating gives CSARHTHRQGSNSPLHF. This chain uses TRBV20-1 with TRBJ1-6; TRBD1 matches at 8 bases. Losses at the gene ends were 2 bases for V and 6 bases for J; bases not matched to a gene: 12. CDR1 is DFQATT, CDR2 SNEGSKA, per germline (reference sequence). This CDR3 has 17 amino acids.

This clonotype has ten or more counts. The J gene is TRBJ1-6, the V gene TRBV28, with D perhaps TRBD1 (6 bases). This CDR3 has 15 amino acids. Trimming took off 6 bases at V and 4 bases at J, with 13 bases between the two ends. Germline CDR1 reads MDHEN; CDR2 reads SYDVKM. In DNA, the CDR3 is TGTGCCAGCAGAACCGGGACACAATATAATTCACCCCTCCACTTT. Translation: CASRTGTQYNSPLHF.

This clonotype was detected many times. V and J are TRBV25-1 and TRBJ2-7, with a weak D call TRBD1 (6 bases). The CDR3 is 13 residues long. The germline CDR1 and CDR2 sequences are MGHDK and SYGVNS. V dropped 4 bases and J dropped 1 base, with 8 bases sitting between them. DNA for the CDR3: TGTGCCAGCAGTGTAGACAGGTCCTACGAGCAGTACTTC. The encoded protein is CASSVDRSYEQYF.